This T cell receptor beta chain was retrieved from a study of cytomegalovirus exposure and HLA in healthy donors. The study, taken as a whole, reports: Certain indistinguishable V segments, among them TRBV6-2 and TRBV6-3, were excluded.

Amplification used 60 Vbeta primers and 13 Jbeta primers. Generated by immunoSEQ multiplex PCR, the TCRdb table keeps only in-frame clones and is missing some. This table has 74,000 or so clones, roughly 80% appearing once. Between the trimmed V and J ends, which lost 8 bases and 6 bases, there was a span of 27 bases. The CDR3 is 17 amino acids. Germline V CDR1 and CDR2: SGHRS, YFSETQ. This clone was counted once. The antigen is not known. The sample taken for sequencing was PBMCs. V is TRBV5-1 and J is TRBJ2-1; D possibly corresponds to TRBD1 (6 bases). This sequence was found in a woman between 40 and 50 years old in good health and CMV-seropositive. The CDR3 DNA reads TGCGCCAGGCGGAATTTAGGGTTACAGGGCCCCCCCAATGAGCAGTTCTTC. Translating gives CARRNLGLQGPPNEQFF.